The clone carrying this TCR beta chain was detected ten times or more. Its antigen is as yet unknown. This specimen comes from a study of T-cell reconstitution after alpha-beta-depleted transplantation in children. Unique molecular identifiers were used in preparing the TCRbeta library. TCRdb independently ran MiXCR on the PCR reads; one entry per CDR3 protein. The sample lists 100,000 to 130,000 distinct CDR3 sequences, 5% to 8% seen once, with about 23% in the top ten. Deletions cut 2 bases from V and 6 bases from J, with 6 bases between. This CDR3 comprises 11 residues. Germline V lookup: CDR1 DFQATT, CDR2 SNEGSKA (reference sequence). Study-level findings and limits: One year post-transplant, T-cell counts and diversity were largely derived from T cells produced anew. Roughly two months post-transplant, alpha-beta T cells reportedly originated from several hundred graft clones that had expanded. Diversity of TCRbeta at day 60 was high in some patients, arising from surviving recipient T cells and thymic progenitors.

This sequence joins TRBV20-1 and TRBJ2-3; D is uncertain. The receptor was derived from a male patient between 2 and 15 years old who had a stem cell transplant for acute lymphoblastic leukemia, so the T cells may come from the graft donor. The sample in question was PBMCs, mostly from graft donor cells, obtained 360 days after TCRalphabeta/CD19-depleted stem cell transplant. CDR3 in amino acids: CSARFGDTQYF. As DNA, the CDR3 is TGCAGTGCTAGATTTGGTGATACGCAGTATTTT.